The entry below describes one T cell receptor (beta chain). These data originate in a study of blood T cell repertoires in COVID-19. Turning to the study itself: Acute-phase and convalescent COVID-19 samples originated in the United States, Italy and Spain. The cDNA or gDNA used as material had been derived from T cells, B-cell-depleted T cells, or PBMCs.

The CDR3 extends over 15 amino acids. Trimming pared 7 bases from V and 3 bases from J, leaving 15 bases between. The germline gives CDR1 LNHDA, CDR2 SQIVND (reference sequence). Per the study methods: It was from reference gene primer amplification that nucleated cell counts were estimated. Assay used: immunoSEQ multiplex PCR; TCRdb lists only in-frame clones, some missing. The V and J calls and clone size are taken from that table; D and trimming were inferred from the DNA. The data contain 150,000 to 200,000 clones, over 75% of them singletons. Sequenced sample: peripheral blood. The rearrangement links TRBV19 to TRBJ1-4; D is ambiguous. This TCR derives from a man in his sixties who had recovered from COVID-19. The CDR3 bases are TGTGCCAGTACCTCGTCGGCAGGCCCTAATGAAAAACTGTTTTTT. Translating gives CASTSSAGPNEKLFF.